Detailed here is one TCR beta chain. Its target is unknown. One junction end disagrees with the germline gene, perhaps due to a read error. This specimen belongs to a study of T cells in localized non-small cell lung cancer. Overall study findings and caveats: Heterogeneity within the tumor remains possible, as just one region underwent sequencing.

Data came from immunoSEQ multiplex PCR; TCRdb stores just in-frame clones and leaves some out. The table records some 10,000 clones, around half of them present only once. CDR3 size: 16 residues. Germline V gene lookup returns CDR1 KGHSH and CDR2 LQKENI. The sample was lymph node tissue, taken before any cancer treatment. V usage is TRBV18 and J usage is TRBJ1-6; D might be TRBD1 (6 bases). The sequence came from a woman aged 40-75 years with stage II squamous cell lung carcinoma. The CDR3 reads CASSPEGTYDIPPLHF. The CDR3 DNA sequence: TGTGCCAGCTCACCCGAGGGGACATATGATATACCACCCCTCCAYTTT.